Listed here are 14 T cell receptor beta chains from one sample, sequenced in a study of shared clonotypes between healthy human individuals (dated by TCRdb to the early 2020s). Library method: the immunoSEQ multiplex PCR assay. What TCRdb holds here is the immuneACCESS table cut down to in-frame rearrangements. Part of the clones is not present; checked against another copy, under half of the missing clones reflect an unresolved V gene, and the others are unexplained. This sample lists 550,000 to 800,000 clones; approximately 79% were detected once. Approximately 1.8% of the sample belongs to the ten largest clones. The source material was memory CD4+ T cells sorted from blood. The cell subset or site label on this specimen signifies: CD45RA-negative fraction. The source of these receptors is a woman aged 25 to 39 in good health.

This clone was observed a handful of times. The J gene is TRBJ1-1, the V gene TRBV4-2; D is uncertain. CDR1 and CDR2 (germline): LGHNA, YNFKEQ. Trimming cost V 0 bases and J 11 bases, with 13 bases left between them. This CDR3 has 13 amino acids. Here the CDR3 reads CASSQDVVNSAFF. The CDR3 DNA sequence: TGTGCCAGCAGCCAAGATGTTGTTAATTCGGCTTTCTTT.

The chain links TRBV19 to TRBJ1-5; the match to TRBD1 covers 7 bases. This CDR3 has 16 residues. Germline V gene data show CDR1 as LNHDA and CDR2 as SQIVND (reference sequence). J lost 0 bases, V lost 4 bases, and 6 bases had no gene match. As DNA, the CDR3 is TGTGCCAGTAGTAAGGGACAGCGAGATAGCAATCAGCCCCAGCATTTT. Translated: CASSKGQRDSNQPQHF.

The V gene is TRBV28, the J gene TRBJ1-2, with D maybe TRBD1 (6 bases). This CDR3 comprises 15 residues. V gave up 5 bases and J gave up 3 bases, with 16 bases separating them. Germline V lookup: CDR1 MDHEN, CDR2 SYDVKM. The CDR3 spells CASSPGTPRDYGYTF. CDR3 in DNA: TGTGCCAGCAGTCCAGGGACACCCCGGGACTATGGCTACACCTTC.

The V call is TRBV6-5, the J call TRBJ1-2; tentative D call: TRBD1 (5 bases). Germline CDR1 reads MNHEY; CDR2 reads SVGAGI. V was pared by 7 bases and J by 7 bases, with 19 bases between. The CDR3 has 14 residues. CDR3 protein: CASKSRPGLGGYTF. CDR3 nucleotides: TGTGCCAGCAAAAGTCGCCCGGGGCTCGGTGGCTACACCTTC.

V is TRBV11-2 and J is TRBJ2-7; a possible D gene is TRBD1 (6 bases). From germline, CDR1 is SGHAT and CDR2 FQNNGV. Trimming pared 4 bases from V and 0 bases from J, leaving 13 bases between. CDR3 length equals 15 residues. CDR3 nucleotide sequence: TGTGCCAGCAGCTCCCGGACAGCGAGCTCCTACGAGCAGTACTTC. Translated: CASSSRTASSYEQYF.

In DNA form, the CDR3 reads TGTGCCAGCAGTGATCTTCGGGTCCACGAGCAGTACTTC. It yields the protein CASSDLRVHEQYF. The chain employs TRBV2 and TRBJ2-7; D remains unclear. The CDR3 is 13 amino acids. The germline V and J ends were trimmed by 3 bases and 5 bases, with 11 bases remaining between them. Germline V gives CDR1 SNHLY, CDR2 FYNNEI. Combining the CDR3 with reference TRBV2 and TRBJ2-7 gives the whole variable domain EPEVTQTPSHQVTQMGQEVILRCVPISNHLYFYWYRQILGQKVEFLVSFYNNEISEKSEIFDDQFSVERPDGSNFTLKIRSTKLEDSAMYFCASSDLRVHEQYFGPGTRLTVT.

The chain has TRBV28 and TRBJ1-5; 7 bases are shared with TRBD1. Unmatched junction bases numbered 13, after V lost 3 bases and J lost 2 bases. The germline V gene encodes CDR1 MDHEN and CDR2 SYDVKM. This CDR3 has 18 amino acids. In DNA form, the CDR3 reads TGTGCCAGCAGTTTTATTGACAGGGTGATTCACGGCAATCAGCCCCAGCATTTT. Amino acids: CASSFIDRVIHGNQPQHF.

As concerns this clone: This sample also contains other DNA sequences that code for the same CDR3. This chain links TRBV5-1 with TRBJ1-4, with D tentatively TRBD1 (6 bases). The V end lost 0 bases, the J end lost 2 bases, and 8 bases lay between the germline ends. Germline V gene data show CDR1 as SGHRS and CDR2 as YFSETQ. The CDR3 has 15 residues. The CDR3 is CASSLGQGTNEKLFF. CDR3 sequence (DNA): TGCGCCAGCAGCTTGGGCCAGGGGACTAATGAAAAACTGTTTTTT.

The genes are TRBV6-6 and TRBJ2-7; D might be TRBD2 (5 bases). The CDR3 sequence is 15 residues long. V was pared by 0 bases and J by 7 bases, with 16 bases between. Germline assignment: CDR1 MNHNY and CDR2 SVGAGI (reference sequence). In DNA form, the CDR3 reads TGTGCCAGCAGTTACTCCGGACGGACGGGCGGGGAGCAGTACTTC. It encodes CASSYSGRTGGEQYF.

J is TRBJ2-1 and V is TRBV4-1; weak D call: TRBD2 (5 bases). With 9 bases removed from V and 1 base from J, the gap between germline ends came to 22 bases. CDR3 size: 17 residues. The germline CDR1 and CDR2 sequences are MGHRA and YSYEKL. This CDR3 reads CASTLFQADLSYNEQFF. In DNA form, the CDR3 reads TGCGCCAGTACCTTGTTCCAAGCGGACCTTTCCTACAATGAGCAGTTCTTC.

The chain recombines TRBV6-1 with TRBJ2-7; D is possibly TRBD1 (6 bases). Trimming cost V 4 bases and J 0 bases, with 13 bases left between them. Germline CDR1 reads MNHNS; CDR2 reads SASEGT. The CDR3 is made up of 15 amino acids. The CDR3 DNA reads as TGTGCCAGCAGTGTTGTGGACAGCCTCTCCTACGAGCAGTACTTC. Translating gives CASSVVDSLSYEQYF.

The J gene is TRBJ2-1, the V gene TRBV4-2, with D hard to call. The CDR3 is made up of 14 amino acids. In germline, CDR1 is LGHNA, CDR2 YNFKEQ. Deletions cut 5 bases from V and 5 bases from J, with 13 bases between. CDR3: CASSSRPGDNEQFF. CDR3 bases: TGTGCCAGCAGCTCTCGGCCTGGAGACAATGAGCAGTTCTTC.

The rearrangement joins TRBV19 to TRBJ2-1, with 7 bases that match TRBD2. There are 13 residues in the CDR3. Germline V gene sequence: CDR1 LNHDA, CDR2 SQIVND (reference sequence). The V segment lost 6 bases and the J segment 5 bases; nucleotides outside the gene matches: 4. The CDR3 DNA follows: TGTGCCAGTAGACCTACTAGCGACAATGAGCAGTTCTTC. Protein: CASRPTSDNEQFF.

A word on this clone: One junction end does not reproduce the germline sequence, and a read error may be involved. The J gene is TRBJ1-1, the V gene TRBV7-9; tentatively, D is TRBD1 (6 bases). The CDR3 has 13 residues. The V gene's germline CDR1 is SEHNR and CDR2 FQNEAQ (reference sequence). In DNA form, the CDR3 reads TGTGCCGGCAGGGGCGATGGGTACACTGAAGCTTTCTTT. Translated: CAGRGDGYTEAFF.